These T cell receptor beta chains were read from a single sample in a study of beta chain features in type 1 diabetes. The repertoire was sequenced with immunoSEQ multiplex PCR; TCRdb's copy has only in-frame clones and lacks some. The sample lists some 250,000 clones; 9.5% to 13% were seen once. The material sequenced was naive CD4+ T cells from blood. Receptor source: a man younger than 40 with type 1 diabetes. Each CDR3 is given with its conserved first and last residue. A D gene is named only where the DNA matches it firmly. The size field is filled for only some rows; it gives once, few, many or a size class.

d_call	j_call	v_call	clone_size	cdr3_nt	cdr3_aa
-	TRBJ2-1	TRBV7-9	-	TGTGCCAGCACCTGGCGTGGCAGGGGGGCTCAGGATGAGCAGTTCTTC	CASTWRGRGAQDEQFF
-	TRBJ2-5	TRBV28	-	TGTGCCAGCAGGACCACCAGGGGCAGGGCCCAGTACTTC	CASRTTRGRAQYF
-	TRBJ1-2	TRBV9	-	TGTGCCAGCAGCGCACAGGGATGGGGTCTCGGCGATGGCTACACCTTC	CASSAQGWGLGDGYTF
-	TRBJ1-6	TRBV30	-	TGTGCCTGGAGTGTAACAGGGCGGTTAGAAAATTCACCCCTCCACTTT	CAWSVTGRLENSPLHF
TRBD1	TRBJ2-7	TRBV11-2	few	TGTGCCAGCACCAGACTTGAGACAGGGCGGAACGAGCAGTACTTC	CASTRLETGRNEQYF
-	TRBJ1-1	TRBV5-1	-	TGCGCCAGCAGCTCGGAACCACAGCCGGGGGACACTGAAGCTTTCTTT	CASSSEPQPGDTEAFF
-	TRBJ2-3	TRBV4-1	-	TGCGCCAGCAGCCAAGGTAGCCAACTAGGAGACACAGATACGCAGTATTTT	CASSQGSQLGDTDTQYF
-	TRBJ1-5	TRBV4-3	few	TGCGCCAGCAGCCAAGAGGCCGCTCCTAATCAGCCCCAGCATTTT	CASSQEAAPNQPQHF
TRBD1	TRBJ1-2	TRBV28	-	TGTGCCAGCAGCCCAGGGACAGGGATCGGAGGCTACACCTTC	CASSPGTGIGGYTF
-	TRBJ2-7	TRBV7-3	-	TGTGCCAGCAGCCCCCAAGGGACTCTCCGGAACGAGCAGTACTTC	CASSPQGTLRNEQYF
-	TRBJ1-2	TRBV4-1	-	TGCGCCAGCAGCCAAGTCCGGCCAGGGGAGAACTATGGCTACACCTTC	CASSQVRPGENYGYTF
-	TRBJ2-1	TRBV7-9	-	TGTGCCAGCATCTTAAGGGAGGACGGCAGATACAATGAGCAGTTCTTC	CASILREDGRYNEQFF
TRBD2	TRBJ2-2	TRBV4-1	few	TGCGCCAGCAGCCAAGCCCACCGCGGGGGGAGCGGGACCGGGGAGCTGTTTTTT	CASSQAHRGGSGTGELFF
TRBD1	TRBJ2-5	TRBV4-2	-	TGTGCCAGCAGCCGCAGGGACAGCCAAGAGACCCAGTACTTC	CASSRRDSQETQYF
TRBD2	TRBJ2-7	TRBV7-9	few	TGTGCCAGCAGCCGTCCCGGGACTAGAATCAGCGAGCAGTACTTC	CASSRPGTRISEQYF
-	TRBJ2-2	TRBV4-3	-	TGCGCCAGCAGCCAAGATGGCCGCCTGGCCGGGGAGCTGTTTTTT	CASSQDGRLAGELFF
TRBD1	TRBJ1-1	TRBV29-1	-	TGCAGCGTTGGCCGAGGACAGGGGAGGATGAACACTGAAGCTTTCTTT	CSVGRGQGRMNTEAFF
-	TRBJ2-7	TRBV5-6	-	TGTGCCAGCAGCTTCGTGGGAGCCTCCTACGAGCAGTACTTC	CASSFVGASYEQYF
-	TRBJ2-5	TRBV6-1	few	TGTGCCAGCAGTGCCCGTCGTAAATCAGAGACCCAGTACTTC	CASSARRKSETQYF
-	TRBJ2-7	TRBV11-2	-	TGTGCCAGCAGCTTGGGCCAGGGCGGCTACGAGCAGTACTTC	CASSLGQGGYEQYF
TRBD2	TRBJ2-1	TRBV4-2	-	TGTGCCAGCAGCCAGCGGACTAGCGGGGACTACAATGAGCAGTTCTTC	CASSQRTSGDYNEQFF
TRBD1	TRBJ2-7	TRBV7-9	-	TGTGCCAGCAGCTTCGGACAGGGGCGGTACGAGCAGTACTTC	CASSFGQGRYEQYF
TRBD2	TRBJ2-5	TRBV5-6	few	TGTGCCAGCAGCTTGCCTAGCGGGGAGACCCAGTACTTC	CASSLPSGETQYF
TRBD1	TRBJ1-5	TRBV7-2	-	TGTGCCAGCAGCCACGACAGGGGCAATCAGCCCCAGCATTTT	CASSHDRGNQPQHF
-	TRBJ1-4	TRBV9	-	TGTGCCAGCAGCACCACCAGTGGACAGAGAGAAAAACTGTTTTTT	CASSTTSGQREKLFF
-	TRBJ2-7	TRBV11-2	few	TGTGCCAGCAGCTTCCGGCAGGGTTACGACGAGCAGTACTTC	CASSFRQGYDEQYF
-	TRBJ1-1	TRBV4-2	once	TGTGCCAGCAGCCAAGGCGGGGGGGCTATCAACACTGAAGCTTTCTTT	CASSQGGGAINTEAFF
TRBD1	TRBJ2-7	TRBV29-1	-	TGCAGCGGTAGACAGGGATCGTCCTCCGAGCAGTACTTC	CSGRQGSSSEQYF
TRBD1	TRBJ1-4	TRBV27	-	TGTGCCAGCAGTTTAAAGGGACAGCGAGAAAAACTGTTTTTT	CASSLKGQREKLFF